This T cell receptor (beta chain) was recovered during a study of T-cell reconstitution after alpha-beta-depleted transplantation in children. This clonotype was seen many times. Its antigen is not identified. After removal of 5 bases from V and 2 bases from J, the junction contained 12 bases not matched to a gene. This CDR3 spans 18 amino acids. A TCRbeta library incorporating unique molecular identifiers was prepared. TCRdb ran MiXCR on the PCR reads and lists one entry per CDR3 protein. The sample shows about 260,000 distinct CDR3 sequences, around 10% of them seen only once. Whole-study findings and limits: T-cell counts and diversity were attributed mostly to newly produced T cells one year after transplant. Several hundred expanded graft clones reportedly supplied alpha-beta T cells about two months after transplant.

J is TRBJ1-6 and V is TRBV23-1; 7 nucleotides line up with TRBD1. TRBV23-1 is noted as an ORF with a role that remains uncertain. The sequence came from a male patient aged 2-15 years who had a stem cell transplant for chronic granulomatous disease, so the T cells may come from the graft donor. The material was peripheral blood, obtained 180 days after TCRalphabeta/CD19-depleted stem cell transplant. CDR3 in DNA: TGCGCCAGCAGTAAAGGGGACAGAGGGAATCCCTATAATTCACCCCTCCACTTT. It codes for CASSKGDRGNPYNSPLHF.